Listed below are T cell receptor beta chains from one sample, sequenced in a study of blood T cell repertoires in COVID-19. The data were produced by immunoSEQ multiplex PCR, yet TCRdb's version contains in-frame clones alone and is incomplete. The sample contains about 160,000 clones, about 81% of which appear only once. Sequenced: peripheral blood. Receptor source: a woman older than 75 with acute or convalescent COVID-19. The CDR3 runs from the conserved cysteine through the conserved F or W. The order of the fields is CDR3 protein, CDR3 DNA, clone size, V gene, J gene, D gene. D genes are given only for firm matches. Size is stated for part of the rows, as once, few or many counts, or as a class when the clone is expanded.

CDR3aa: CASSLGSWRVESPSALFF
CDR3nt: TGTGCCAGCAGTTTGGGGAGTTGGAGGGTGGAAAGTCCATCGGCGCTGTTTTTT
abundance: -
v_gene: TRBV28
j_gene: TRBJ2-2
d_gene: -

CDR3aa: CASSLATSGGETQYF
CDR3nt: TGTGCCAGCAGCTTAGCAACTAGCGGTGGAGAGACCCAGTACTTC
abundance: once
v_gene: TRBV7-8
j_gene: TRBJ2-5
d_gene: TRBD2

CDR3aa: CASSLGQGSEAFF
CDR3nt: TGTGCCAGCAGTTTAGGGCAGGGGAGTGAAGCTTTCTTT
abundance: -
v_gene: TRBV12-3/TRBV12-4
j_gene: TRBJ1-1
d_gene: -

CDR3aa: CASRPAGDTQYF
CDR3nt: TGTGCCAGCAGACCAGCGGGAGATACGCAGTATTTT
abundance: -
v_gene: TRBV6-1
j_gene: TRBJ2-3
d_gene: -

CDR3aa: CASSQERIGDSYGYTF
CDR3nt: TGCGCCAGCAGCCAAGAGAGAATAGGGGACAGTTATGGCTACACCTTC
abundance: -
v_gene: TRBV4-1
j_gene: TRBJ1-2
d_gene: TRBD1

CDR3aa: CATSRDLSRLSNQPQHF
CDR3nt: TGTGCCACCAGCAGAGATCTGAGCAGGCTTAGCAATCAGCCCCAGCATTTT
abundance: -
v_gene: TRBV15
j_gene: TRBJ1-5
d_gene: -

CDR3aa: CASSLEPGPNYGYTF
CDR3nt: TGTGCCAGCAGCTTAGAACCAGGCCCTAACTATGGCTACACCTTC
abundance: -
v_gene: TRBV11-2
j_gene: TRBJ1-2
d_gene: -

CDR3aa: CASSARRTGAGNTIYF
CDR3nt: TGTGCCAGCAGCGCTCGAAGGACAGGGGCAGGAAACACCATATATTTT
abundance: -
v_gene: TRBV7-2
j_gene: TRBJ1-3
d_gene: TRBD1

CDR3aa: CASRLTGGGTGELFF
CDR3nt: TGTGCCAGCAGGCTGACAGGGGGCGGCACCGGGGAGCTGTTTTTT
abundance: once
v_gene: TRBV21-1
j_gene: TRBJ2-2
d_gene: -

CDR3aa: CASSSGTGLGRETQYF
CDR3nt: TGCGCCAGCAGCTCTGGGACAGGCTTAGGGAGGGAGACCCAGTACTTC
abundance: -
v_gene: TRBV5-1
j_gene: TRBJ2-5
d_gene: TRBD1

CDR3aa: CASSRERYSYEQYF
CDR3nt: TGTGCCAGCAGTCGAGAGCGGTACTCCTACGAGCAGTACTTC
abundance: -
v_gene: TRBV28
j_gene: TRBJ2-7
d_gene: -

CDR3aa: CAWSRQGPGYTF
CDR3nt: TGTGCCTGGAGCCGACAGGGGCCTGGCTACACCTTC
abundance: -
v_gene: TRBV30
j_gene: TRBJ1-2
d_gene: TRBD1

CDR3aa: CASRSTGSDTQYF
CDR3nt: TGTGCCAGCAGGTCAACAGGGTCAGATACGCAGTATTTT
abundance: -
v_gene: TRBV12-3/TRBV12-4
j_gene: TRBJ2-3
d_gene: -

CDR3aa: CASSLGVGGDGSPLHF
CDR3nt: TGTGCCAGCAGCCTAGGGGTGGGGGGTGACGGTTCTCCCCTCCACTTT
abundance: -
v_gene: TRBV2
j_gene: TRBJ1-6
d_gene: -

CDR3aa: CASSLPGQGLLTGYTF
CDR3nt: TGTGCCAGCAGTTTGCCCGGACAGGGACTCCTGACCGGCTACACCTTC
abundance: -
v_gene: TRBV28
j_gene: TRBJ1-2
d_gene: TRBD1

CDR3aa: CASSRPTGPQHF
CDR3nt: TGTGCCAGCAGTCGACCCACAGGGCCCCAGCATTTT
abundance: once
v_gene: TRBV12-3/TRBV12-4
j_gene: TRBJ1-5
d_gene: -

CDR3aa: CASRDSLNTEAFF
CDR3nt: TGTGCCAGCAGGGACAGCCTGAACACTGAAGCTTTCTTT
abundance: -
v_gene: TRBV2
j_gene: TRBJ1-1
d_gene: -

CDR3aa: CASSYSGTANEQFF
CDR3nt: TGTGCCAGCAGTTACTCAGGGACAGCCAATGAGCAGTTCTTC
abundance: -
v_gene: TRBV6-6
j_gene: TRBJ2-1
d_gene: TRBD1

CDR3aa: CSASDLYGYTF
CDR3nt: TGCAGTGCTAGTGACCTTTATGGCTACACCTTC
abundance: -
v_gene: TRBV20-1
j_gene: TRBJ1-2
d_gene: -

CDR3aa: CASSLGAGGYNEQFF
CDR3nt: TGTGCCAGCAGCTTAGGGGCGGGGGGATACAATGAGCAGTTCTTC
abundance: -
v_gene: TRBV11-2
j_gene: TRBJ2-1
d_gene: TRBD2

CDR3aa: CASSAKRGPSTDTQYF
CDR3nt: TGTGCCAGCAGTGCGAAGCGGGGGCCGAGCACAGATACGCAGTATTTT
abundance: -
v_gene: TRBV6-2/TRBV6-3
j_gene: TRBJ2-3
d_gene: TRBD2

CDR3aa: CASSRTGQINYGYTF
CDR3nt: TGTGCCAGCAGCCGAACAGGGCAAATTAACTATGGCTACACCTTC
abundance: -
v_gene: TRBV3-1/TRBV3-2
j_gene: TRBJ1-2
d_gene: -

CDR3aa: CASSESACSPLHF
CDR3nt: TGCGCCAGCAGTGAGTCAGCCTGTTCACCCCTCCACTTT
abundance: few
v_gene: TRBV10-1
j_gene: TRBJ1-6
d_gene: -

CDR3aa: CASSHVYWGRRHYGYTF
CDR3nt: TGCGCCAGCAGTCACGTATATTGGGGGCGGCGGCACTATGGCTACACCTTC
abundance: -
v_gene: TRBV23-1
j_gene: TRBJ1-2
d_gene: -

CDR3aa: CASSSDRGTEAFF
CDR3nt: TGTGCCAGCAGCTCAGACAGGGGCACTGAAGCTTTCTTT
abundance: -
v_gene: TRBV7-6
j_gene: TRBJ1-1
d_gene: TRBD1

CDR3aa: CASSQQITRPSQYF
CDR3nt: TGTGCCAGCAGCCAACAGATTACCCGCCCGTCGCAGTATTTT
abundance: -
v_gene: TRBV3-1/TRBV3-2
j_gene: TRBJ2-3
d_gene: -

CDR3aa: CASSIEAWRSTINYGYTF
CDR3nt: TGTGCCAGTAGTATAGAGGCTTGGCGGAGTACGATAAACTATGGCTACACCTTC
abundance: once
v_gene: TRBV19
j_gene: TRBJ1-2
d_gene: -

CDR3aa: CASSSSRDTEAFF
CDR3nt: TGTGCCAGCAGCTCGTCACGGGACACTGAAGCTTTCTTT
abundance: -
v_gene: TRBV6-2/TRBV6-3
j_gene: TRBJ1-1
d_gene: -

CDR3aa: CASSLKTGTSDYEQYF
CDR3nt: TGCGCCAGCAGCTTGAAAACCGGGACTAGCGACTACGAGCAGTACTTC
abundance: few
v_gene: TRBV5-1
j_gene: TRBJ2-7
d_gene: TRBD2

CDR3aa: CASSHVKEEKLFF
CDR3nt: TGTGCCAGCAGCCACGTTAAGGAGGAAAAACTGTTTTTT
abundance: -
v_gene: TRBV4-2
j_gene: TRBJ1-4
d_gene: -

CDR3aa: CASSSTIVKTGDEQFF
CDR3nt: TGTGCCAGCAGCTCGACAATAGTAAAAACAGGGGATGAGCAGTTCTTC
abundance: -
v_gene: TRBV5-4
j_gene: TRBJ2-1
d_gene: TRBD1

CDR3aa: CASSDQFYGYTF
CDR3nt: TGTGCCAGCTCTGATCAGTTCTATGGCTACACCTTC
abundance: few
v_gene: TRBV18
j_gene: TRBJ1-2
d_gene: -

CDR3aa: CASSLAGGDTGELFF
CDR3nt: TGTGCCAGCAGCTTGGCTGGGGGGGACACCGGGGAGCTGTTTTTT
abundance: few
v_gene: TRBV5-4
j_gene: TRBJ2-2
d_gene: TRBD2

CDR3aa: CASSLEANYGYTF
CDR3nt: TGTGCCAGCAGCTTGGAAGCCAACTATGGCTACACCTTC
abundance: -
v_gene: TRBV5-4
j_gene: TRBJ1-2
d_gene: -

CDR3aa: CASSLSPGLAGQRVKNEQFF
CDR3nt: TGCGCCAGCAGCCTCTCTCCGGGACTAGCAGGGCAAAGGGTTAAAAATGAGCAGTTCTTC
abundance: few
v_gene: TRBV4-1
j_gene: TRBJ2-1
d_gene: TRBD2

CDR3aa: CASSIAQGNNQPQHF
CDR3nt: TGTGCCAGTAGTATAGCTCAGGGAAACAATCAGCCCCAGCATTTT
abundance: -
v_gene: TRBV19
j_gene: TRBJ1-5
d_gene: -

CDR3aa: CASSLGQVGEQYF
CDR3nt: TGTGCCAGCAGCTTAGGCCAGGTGGGCGAGCAGTACTTC
abundance: -
v_gene: TRBV7-6
j_gene: TRBJ2-7
d_gene: -